Detailed here is one TCR beta chain. Antigen unknown. The authors ran two nested PCRs of about 16 and 10 cycles on TCRalpha and TCRbeta cDNA. TCRdb reworked the 5' RACE reads into one entry per CDR3 protein, no DNA. The table lists hundreds of thousands of distinct CDR3 sequences, with less than 6.5% in the top ten. The data derive from a study of monozygotic twins with inflammatory bowel disease. The study's findings and limits: No one strong IBD-associated signal or clonotype was supported.

This CDR3 has 16 residues. CDR1 and CDR2 from the germline V gene are MNHEY and SVGAGI. The genes are TRBV6-5 and TRBJ2-6; TCRdb's D call, TRBD2, is unchecked because there is no DNA. Sequenced material: blood. This TCR came from a human donor with ulcerative colitis or Crohn's disease, or a healthy co-twin of an affected twin (not recorded which). The CDR3 sequence is CASKVTEGSGANVLTF.